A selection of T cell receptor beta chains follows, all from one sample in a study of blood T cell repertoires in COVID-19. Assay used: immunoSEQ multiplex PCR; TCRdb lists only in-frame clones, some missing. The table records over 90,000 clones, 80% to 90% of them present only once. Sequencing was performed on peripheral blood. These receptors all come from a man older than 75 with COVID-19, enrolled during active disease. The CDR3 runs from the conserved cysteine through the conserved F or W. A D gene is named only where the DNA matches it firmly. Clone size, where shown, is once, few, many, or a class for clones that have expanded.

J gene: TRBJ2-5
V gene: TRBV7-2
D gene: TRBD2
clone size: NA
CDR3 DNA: TGTGCCAGCAGCCTGGTCGGGGGGGGAGAGACCCAGTACTTC
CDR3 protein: CASSLVGGGETQYF

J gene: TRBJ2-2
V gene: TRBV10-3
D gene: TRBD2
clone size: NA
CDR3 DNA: TGTGCCATCGGGGGGGGACTAGAGAACACCGGGGAGCTGTTTTTT
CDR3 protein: CAIGGGLENTGELFF

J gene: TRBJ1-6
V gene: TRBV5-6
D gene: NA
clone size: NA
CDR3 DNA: TGTGCCAGCAGCCTTGGCCGGGGGTGGTATTCACCCCTCCACTTT
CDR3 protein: CASSLGRGWYSPLHF

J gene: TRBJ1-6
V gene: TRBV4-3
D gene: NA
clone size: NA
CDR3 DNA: TGCGCCAGCAGCCAAGAACCGGGAGTTAATAATTCACCCCTCCACTTT
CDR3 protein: CASSQEPGVNNSPLHF

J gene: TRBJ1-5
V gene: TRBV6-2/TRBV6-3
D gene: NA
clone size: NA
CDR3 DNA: TGTGCCAGCAGTAAGGCAGGTGGCCGGAATCAGCCCCAGCATTTT
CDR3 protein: CASSKAGGRNQPQHF

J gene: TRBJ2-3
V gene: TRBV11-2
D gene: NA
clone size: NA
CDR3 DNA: TGTGCCAGCAGCTTAGCCTGGGCTAGCACAGATACGCAGTATTTT
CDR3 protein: CASSLAWASTDTQYF

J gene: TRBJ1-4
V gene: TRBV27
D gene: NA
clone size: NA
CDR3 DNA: TGTGCCAGCAGTTTATCCGCGGGATTGGGGCGCGAAAAACTGTTTTTT
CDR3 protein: CASSLSAGLGREKLFF

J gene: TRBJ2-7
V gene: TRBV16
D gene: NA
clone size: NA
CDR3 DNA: TGTGCCAGCAGCCAATCCGGGGATCGGCAGTACTTC
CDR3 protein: CASSQSGDRQYF

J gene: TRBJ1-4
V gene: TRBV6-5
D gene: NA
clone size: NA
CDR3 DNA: TGTGCCAGCGCAGGGTTAACTAATGAAAAACTGTTTTTT
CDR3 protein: CASAGLTNEKLFF

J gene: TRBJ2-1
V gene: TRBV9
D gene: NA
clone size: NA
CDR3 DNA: TGTGCCAGCAGCCTCGTGCCGAGCTCCTACAATGAGCAGTTCTTC
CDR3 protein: CASSLVPSSYNEQFF

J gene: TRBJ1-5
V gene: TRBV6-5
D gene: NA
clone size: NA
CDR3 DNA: TGTGCCAGCAGTTCGACAGCGAGCAATCAGCCCCAGCATTTT
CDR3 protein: CASSSTASNQPQHF

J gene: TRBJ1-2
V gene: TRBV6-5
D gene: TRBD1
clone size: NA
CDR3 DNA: TGTGCCAGCAGTTACTCCCAGGGGGCTAGTGGCTACACCTTC
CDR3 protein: CASSYSQGASGYTF

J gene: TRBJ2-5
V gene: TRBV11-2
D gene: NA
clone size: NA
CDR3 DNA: TGTGCCAGCAGCTTAATCCCGGGTATGGTAGAGACCCAGTACTTC
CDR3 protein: CASSLIPGMVETQYF

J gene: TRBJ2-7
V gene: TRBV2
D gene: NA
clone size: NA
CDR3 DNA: TGTGCCAGCAACAGGGACGTTGCCTACGAGCAGTACTTC
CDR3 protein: CASNRDVAYEQYF

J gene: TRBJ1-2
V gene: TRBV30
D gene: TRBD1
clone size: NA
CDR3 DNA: TGTGCCTGGGCACTACAGGGGCACTATGGCTACACCTTC
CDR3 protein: CAWALQGHYGYTF

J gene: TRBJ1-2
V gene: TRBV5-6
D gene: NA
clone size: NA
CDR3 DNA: TGTGCCAGCAGCTTGGGCAGGGGACATGGCTACACCTTC
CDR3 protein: CASSLGRGHGYTF

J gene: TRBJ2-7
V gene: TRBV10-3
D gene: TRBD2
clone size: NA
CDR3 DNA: TGTGCCACGATCCTTAGCGGGAGCTCCTACGAGCAGTACTTC
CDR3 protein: CATILSGSSYEQYF

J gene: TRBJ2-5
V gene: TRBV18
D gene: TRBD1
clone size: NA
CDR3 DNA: TGTGCCAGCTCACTTGACAGGGGTTTGGAGACCCAGTACTTC
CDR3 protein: CASSLDRGLETQYF

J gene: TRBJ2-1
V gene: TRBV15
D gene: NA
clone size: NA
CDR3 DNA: TGTGCCACCAGCAGGCGGGCGGCGGGGGCCCAATACAATGAGCAGTTCTTC
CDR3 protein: CATSRRAAGAQYNEQFF

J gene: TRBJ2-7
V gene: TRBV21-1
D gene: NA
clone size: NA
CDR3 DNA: TGTGCCAGCAGCAAAGAAGCGGGAGGGCCCCCCGTAGAACGCGAGCAGTACTTC
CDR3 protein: CASSKEAGGPPVEREQYF

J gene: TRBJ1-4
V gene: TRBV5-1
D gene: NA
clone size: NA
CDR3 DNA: TGCGCCAGCAGCCCAGCAGGGGCTAATGAAAAACTGTTTTTT
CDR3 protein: CASSPAGANEKLFF

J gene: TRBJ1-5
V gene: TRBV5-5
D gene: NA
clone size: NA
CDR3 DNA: TGTGCCAGCAGCCCGACGACAGACAATCAGCCCCAGCATTTT
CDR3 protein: CASSPTTDNQPQHF

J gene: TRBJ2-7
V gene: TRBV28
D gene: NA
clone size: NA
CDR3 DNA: TGTGCCAGCAGTTTATCCGCAGGGGATCCCTCCTACGAGCAGTACTTC
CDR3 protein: CASSLSAGDPSYEQYF

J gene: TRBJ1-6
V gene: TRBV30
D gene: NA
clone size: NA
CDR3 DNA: TGTGCCTGGAGTGTAGGAACTCCGGGATTTCAGCCTGATTCACCCCTCCACTTT
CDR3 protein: CAWSVGTPGFQPDSPLHF

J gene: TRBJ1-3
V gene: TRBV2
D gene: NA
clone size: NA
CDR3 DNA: TGTGCCAGCAGTGAGTCCAGGGCTAACACCATATATTTT
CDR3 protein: CASSESRANTIYF

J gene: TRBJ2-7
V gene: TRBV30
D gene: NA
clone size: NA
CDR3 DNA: TGTGCCTGGAGGAGGGACTCCAGCTCCTACGAGCAGTACTTC
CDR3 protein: CAWRRDSSSYEQYF

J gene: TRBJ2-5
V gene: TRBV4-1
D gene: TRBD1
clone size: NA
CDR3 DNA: TGCGCCAGCAGCCAAGATAGGGGCAGGGGGAGAGAGACCCAGTACTTC
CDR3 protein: CASSQDRGRGRETQYF

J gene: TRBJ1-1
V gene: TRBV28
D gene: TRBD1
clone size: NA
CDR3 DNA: TGTGCCAGCAGCCCTAGCACCACAGGGGTTGCTTTCTTT
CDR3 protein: CASSPSTTGVAFF

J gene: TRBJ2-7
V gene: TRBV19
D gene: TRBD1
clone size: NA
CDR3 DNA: TGTGCCAGTAGTCGTCAGGGGGCCGGAACCTACGAGCAGTACTTC
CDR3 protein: CASSRQGAGTYEQYF

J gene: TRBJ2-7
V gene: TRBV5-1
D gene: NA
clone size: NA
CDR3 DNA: TGCGCCAGCAGCTTGGCGCCAGGGGGGACCTACGAGCAGTACTTC
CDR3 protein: CASSLAPGGTYEQYF

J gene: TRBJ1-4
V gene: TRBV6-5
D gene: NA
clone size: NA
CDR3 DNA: TGTGCCAGCAGTACCCACAGAGTAGATAATGAAAAACTGTTTTTT
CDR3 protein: CASSTHRVDNEKLFF

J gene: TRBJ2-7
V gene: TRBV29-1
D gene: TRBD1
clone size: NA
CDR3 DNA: TGCAGCGTTCCGGCGCGACAGGGGAGCTCCTACGAGCAGTACTTC
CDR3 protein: CSVPARQGSSYEQYF

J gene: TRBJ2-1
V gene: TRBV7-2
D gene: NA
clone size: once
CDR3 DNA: TGTGCCAGCAGCTTAGCTGGGAGCACCTACAATGAGCAGTTCTTC
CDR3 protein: CASSLAGSTYNEQFF

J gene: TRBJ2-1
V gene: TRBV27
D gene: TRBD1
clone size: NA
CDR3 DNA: TGTGCCAGCAGCCCCCCAGACAGGGGGGGACGGAATGAGCAGTTCTTC
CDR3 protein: CASSPPDRGGRNEQFF

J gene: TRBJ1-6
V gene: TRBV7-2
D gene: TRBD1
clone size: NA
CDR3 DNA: TGTGCCAGCAGCGAGACCTCGACAGGGTCCTATAATTCACCCCTCCACTTT
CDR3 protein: CASSETSTGSYNSPLHF

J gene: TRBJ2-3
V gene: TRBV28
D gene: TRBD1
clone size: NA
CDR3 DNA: TGTGCCAGCGGGCGGACAGGGGGCACAGATACGCAGTATTTT
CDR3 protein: CASGRTGGTDTQYF

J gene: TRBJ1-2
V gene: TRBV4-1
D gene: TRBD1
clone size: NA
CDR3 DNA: TGCGCCAGCAGCCAAGATCCCCCAGGGGGCGCCGGCTATGGCTACACCTTC
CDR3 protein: CASSQDPPGGAGYGYTF

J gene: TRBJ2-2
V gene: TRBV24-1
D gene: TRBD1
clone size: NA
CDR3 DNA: TGTGCCACCAGTGACGCCGGGACAGCGAGGCCCGGGGAGCTGTTTTTT
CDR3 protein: CATSDAGTARPGELFF

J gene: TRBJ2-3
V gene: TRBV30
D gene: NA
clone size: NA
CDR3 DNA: TGTGCCTTCCTATGGAGGGCCGGGAGAAGGCCAGATACGCAGTATTTT
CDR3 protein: CAFLWRAGRRPDTQYF

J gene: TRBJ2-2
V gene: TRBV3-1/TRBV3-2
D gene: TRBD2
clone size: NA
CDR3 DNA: TGTGCCAGCAGCCAACGAGCGGGGGCGGGGACCGGGGAGCTGTTTTTT
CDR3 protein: CASSQRAGAGTGELFF

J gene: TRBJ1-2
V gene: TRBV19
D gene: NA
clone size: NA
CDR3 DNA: TGTGCCAGTTCTCAGATCAGCGCCTACTATGGCTACACCTTC
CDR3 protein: CASSQISAYYGYTF

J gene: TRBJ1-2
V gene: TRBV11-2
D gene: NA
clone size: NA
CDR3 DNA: TGTGCCAGCAGCTCCTCGAAGGGGGATGGCTACACCTTC
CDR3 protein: CASSSSKGDGYTF